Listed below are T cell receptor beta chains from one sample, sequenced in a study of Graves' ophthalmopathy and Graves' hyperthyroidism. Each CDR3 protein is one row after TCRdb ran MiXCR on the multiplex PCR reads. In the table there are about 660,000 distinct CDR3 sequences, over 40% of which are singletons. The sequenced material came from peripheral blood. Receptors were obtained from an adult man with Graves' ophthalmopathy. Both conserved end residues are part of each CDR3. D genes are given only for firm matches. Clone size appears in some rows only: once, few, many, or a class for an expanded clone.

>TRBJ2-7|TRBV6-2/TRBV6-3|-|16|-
CASSHYEDRHSYEQYF
TGTGCCAGCAGTCACTACGAGGACAGACATTCCTACGAGCAGTACTTC
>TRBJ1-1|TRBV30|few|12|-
CALRSGPLEAFF
TGTGCCTTACGGTCCGGCCCCTTAGAAGCTTTCTTT
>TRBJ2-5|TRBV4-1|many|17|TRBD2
CASSQPRLAGGGETQYF
TGCGCCAGCAGCCAACCCAGACTAGCGGGAGGGGGGGAGACCCAGTACTTC
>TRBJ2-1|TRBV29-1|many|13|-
CSVESPLYNEQFF
TGCAGCGTTGAAAGCCCCCTATACAATGAGCAGTTCTTC
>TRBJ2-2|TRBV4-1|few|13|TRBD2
CASSQSGAGELFF
TGCGCCAGCAGCCAAAGCGGGGCCGGGGAGCTGTTTTTT
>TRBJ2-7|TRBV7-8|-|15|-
CASSTETGISYEQYF
TGCGCCAGCAGCACCGAGACAGGTATCTCCTACGAGCAGTACTTC
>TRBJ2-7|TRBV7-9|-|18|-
CASSQEDVRGSAYYEQYF
TGTGCCAGCAGCCAAGAGGACGTAAGGGGCAGCGCCTACTACGAGCAGTACTTC
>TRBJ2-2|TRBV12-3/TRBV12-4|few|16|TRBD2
CASSLTSGSYTGELFF
TGTGCCAGCAGCCTAACTAGCGGGAGCTACACCGGGGAGCTGTTTTTT
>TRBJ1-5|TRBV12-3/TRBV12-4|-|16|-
CASSLVSRDSNQPQHF
TGTGCCAGCAGTTTAGTGTCCCGCGATAGCAATCAGCCCCAGCATTTT
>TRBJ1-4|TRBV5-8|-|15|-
CASSSGLGANEKLFF
TGTGCCAGCAGCTCCGGTTTAGGGGCTAATGAAAAACTGTTTTTT
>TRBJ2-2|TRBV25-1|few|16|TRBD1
CASQESGTGGYGELFF
TGTGCCAGCCAAGAGTCCGGGACAGGGGGCTACGGGGAGCTGTTTTTT
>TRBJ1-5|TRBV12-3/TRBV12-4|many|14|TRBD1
CASSTTGTNQPQHF
TGTGCCAGCAGTACGACAGGGACCAATCAGCCCCAGCATTTT
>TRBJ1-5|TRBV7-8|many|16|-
CASSYNRDYGNQPQHF
TGTGCCAGCAGCTATAACCGGGACTATGGCAATCAGCCCCAGCATTTT
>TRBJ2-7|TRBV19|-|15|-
CASADSDKNSYEQYF
TGTGCCAGTGCCGACTCTGATAAGAACTCCTACGAGCAGTACTTC
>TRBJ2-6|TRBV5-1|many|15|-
CASSSVLSGANVLTF
TGCGCCAGCAGCTCCGTCCTCTCTGGGGCCAACGTCCTGACTTTC
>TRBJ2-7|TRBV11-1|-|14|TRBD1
CASSTPTGGYEQYF
TGTGCCAGCAGCACCCCGACAGGGGGATACGAGCAGTACTTC